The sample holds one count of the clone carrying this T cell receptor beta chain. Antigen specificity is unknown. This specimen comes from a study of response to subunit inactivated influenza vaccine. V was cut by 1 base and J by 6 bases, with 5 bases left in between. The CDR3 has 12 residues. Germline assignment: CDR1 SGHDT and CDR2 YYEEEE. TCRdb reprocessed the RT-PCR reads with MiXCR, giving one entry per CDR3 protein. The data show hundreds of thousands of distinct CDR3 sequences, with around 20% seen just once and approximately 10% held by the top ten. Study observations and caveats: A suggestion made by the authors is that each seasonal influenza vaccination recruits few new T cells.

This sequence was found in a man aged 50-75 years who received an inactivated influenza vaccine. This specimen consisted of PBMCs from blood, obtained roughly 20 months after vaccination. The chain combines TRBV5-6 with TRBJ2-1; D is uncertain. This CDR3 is CASSLPSNEQFF. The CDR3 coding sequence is TGTGCCAGCAGCTTGCCCAGCAATGAGCAGTTCTTC.